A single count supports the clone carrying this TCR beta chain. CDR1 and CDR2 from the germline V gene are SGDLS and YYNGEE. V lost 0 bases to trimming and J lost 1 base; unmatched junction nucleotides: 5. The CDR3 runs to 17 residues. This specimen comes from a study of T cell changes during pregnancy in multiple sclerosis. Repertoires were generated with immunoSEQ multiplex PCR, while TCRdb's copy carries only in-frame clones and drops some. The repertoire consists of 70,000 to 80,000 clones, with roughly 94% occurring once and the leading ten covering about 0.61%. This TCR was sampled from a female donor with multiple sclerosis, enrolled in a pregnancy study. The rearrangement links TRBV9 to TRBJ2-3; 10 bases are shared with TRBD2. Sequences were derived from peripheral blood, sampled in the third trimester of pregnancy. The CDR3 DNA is TGTGCCAGCAGCGTAGCTGGGCTAGCGGGGGGCACAGATACGCAGTATTTT. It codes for CASSVAGLAGGTDTQYF.